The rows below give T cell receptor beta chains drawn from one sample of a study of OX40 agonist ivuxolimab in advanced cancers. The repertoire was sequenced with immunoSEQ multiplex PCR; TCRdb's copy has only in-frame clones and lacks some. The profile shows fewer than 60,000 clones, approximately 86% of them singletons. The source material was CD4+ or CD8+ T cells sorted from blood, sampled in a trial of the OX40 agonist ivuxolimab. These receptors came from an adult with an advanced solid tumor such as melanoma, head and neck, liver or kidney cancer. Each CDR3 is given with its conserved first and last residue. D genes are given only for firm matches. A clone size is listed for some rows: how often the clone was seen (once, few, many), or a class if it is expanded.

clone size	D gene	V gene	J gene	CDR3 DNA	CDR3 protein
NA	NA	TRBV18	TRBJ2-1	TGTGCCAGCTCACCCTCCGGCGGAAACAATGAGCAGTTCTTC	CASSPSGGNNEQFF
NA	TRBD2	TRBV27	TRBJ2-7	TGTGCCAGCCGGATCCTCGGACTAGCGGGAGGGGAGCAGTACTTC	CASRILGLAGGEQYF
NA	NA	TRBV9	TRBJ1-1	TGTGCCAGTGCGCCCCGAACGGGGACTGAAGCTTTCTTT	CASAPRTGTEAFF
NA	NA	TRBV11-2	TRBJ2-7	TGTGCCAGCAGCTTAGATCGGGGTGTAAGGCGGGCAGGGGCCGACGAGCAGTACTTC	CASSLDRGVRRAGADEQYF
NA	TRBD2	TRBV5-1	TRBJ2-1	TGCGCCAGCACCACCCGGACTAGCGGAAACAATGAGCAGTTCTTC	CASTTRTSGNNEQFF
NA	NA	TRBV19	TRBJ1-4	TGTGCCAGTAGTGTTAATCGGGGGGGGCAAAGGAATGAAAAACTGTTTTTT	CASSVNRGGQRNEKLFF
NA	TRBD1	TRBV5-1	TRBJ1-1	TGCGCCAGCAGCTTCGGACAGGAAAACACTGAAGCTTTCTTT	CASSFGQENTEAFF
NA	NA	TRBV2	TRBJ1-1	TGTGCCAGCAGTCGAGATACGGGACATCTGAACACTGAAGCTTTCTTT	CASSRDTGHLNTEAFF
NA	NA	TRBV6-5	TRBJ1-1	TGTGCCAGCAGGACCCGAGGGAGAGTGAACACTGAAGCTTTCTTT	CASRTRGRVNTEAFF
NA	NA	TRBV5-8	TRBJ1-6	TGTGCCAGCAGCCGGCCCAGCTCCTATAATTCACCCCTCCACTTT	CASSRPSSYNSPLHF
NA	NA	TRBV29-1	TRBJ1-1	TGCAGCGTAGTAACGGGAACTGAAGCTTTCTTT	CSVVTGTEAFF
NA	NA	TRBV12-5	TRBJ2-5	TGTGCTAGTGCCCGGGGGCCTCAAGAGACCCAGTACTTC	CASARGPQETQYF
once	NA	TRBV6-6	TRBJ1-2	TGTGCCAGCTCACGGGGTGCTAACTATGGCTACACCTTC	CASSRGANYGYTF
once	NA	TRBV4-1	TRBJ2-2	TGCGCCAGCAGACCAATCCCGGGGGAGCTGTTTTTT	CASRPIPGELFF
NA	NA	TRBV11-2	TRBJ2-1	TGTGCCAGCAGCTTAGTTGACTCCAGATCTCGTCATGAGCAGTTCTTC	CASSLVDSRSRHEQFF
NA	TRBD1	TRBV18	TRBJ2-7	TGTGCCAGCTCATACATCCGGGACAGCTCAAGTCGTGTTGAGCAGTACTTC	CASSYIRDSSSRVEQYF
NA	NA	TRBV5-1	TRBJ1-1	TGCGCCAGCAGCACCCGGGGGAAACAGAACACTGAAGCTTTCTTT	CASSTRGKQNTEAFF
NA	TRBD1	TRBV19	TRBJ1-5	TGTGCCAGTAGTCCCTTACAGGGGGCGCGGAGTCAGCCCCAGCATTTT	CASSPLQGARSQPQHF
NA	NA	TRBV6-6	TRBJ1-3	TGTGCCAGCACTCTGGGGGGCTCTGGAAACACCATATATTTT	CASTLGGSGNTIYF
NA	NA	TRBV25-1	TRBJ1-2	TGTGCCACCGGACAGCGCGGCGGCTACACCTTC	CATGQRGGYTF
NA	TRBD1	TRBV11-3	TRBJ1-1	TGTGCCAGCAGCTCCCCTCCGGGACAGAAAGCTTTCTTT	CASSSPPGQKAFF
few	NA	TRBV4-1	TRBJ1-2	TGCGCCAGCAGCCAAGATCTGAGTCTAAATTTGAGTGGCTACACCTTC	CASSQDLSLNLSGYTF
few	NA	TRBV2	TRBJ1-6	TGTGCCAGCAGGGGGGGACCGAATTCACCCCTCCACTTT	CASRGGPNSPLHF
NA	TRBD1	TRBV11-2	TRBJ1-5	TGTGCCAGCAGCTTAGGGACTGGGACAGGTCTTCGTAGCAATCAGCCCCAGCATTTT	CASSLGTGTGLRSNQPQHF
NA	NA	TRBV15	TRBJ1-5	TGTGCCACCGCGTATGAGCACTGGGGCAATCAGCCCCAGCATTTT	CATAYEHWGNQPQHF
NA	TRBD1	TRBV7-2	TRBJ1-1	TGTGCCAGCAGCTTCAGGGGGCGGACTGAAGCTTTCTTT	CASSFRGRTEAFF
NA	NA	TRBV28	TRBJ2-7	TGTGCCAGCAGTCCGGGGCTACCCCCCTACGAGCAGTACTTC	CASSPGLPPYEQYF
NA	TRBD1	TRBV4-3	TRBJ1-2	TGCGCCAGCAGCGGAGGTGGGACAGGGGGCCTGCTTGGCTACACCTTC	CASSGGGTGGLLGYTF
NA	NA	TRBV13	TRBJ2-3	TGTGCCAGCAGCTCGGTACAGACAGATACGCAGTATTTT	CASSSVQTDTQYF
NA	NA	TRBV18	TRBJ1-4	TGTGCCAGCTCACCAGGAGGCAATGAAAAACTGTTTTTT	CASSPGGNEKLFF
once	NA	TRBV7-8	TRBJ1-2	TGTGCCAGCAGCCCTGGGCCAGGGCCCAATTGGAGCTACACCTTC	CASSPGPGPNWSYTF
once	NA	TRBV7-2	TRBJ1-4	TGTGCCAGCAGCTTAGGGGGGGGGCTGGAGGAAAAACTGTTTTTT	CASSLGGGLEEKLFF
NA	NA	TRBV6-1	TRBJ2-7	TGTGCCAGCAGCCAGAACAGGAGATCCTTCTACGAGCAGTACTTC	CASSQNRRSFYEQYF
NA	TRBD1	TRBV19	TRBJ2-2	TGTGCCAGTAGCGGGACAGGGGGCTACACCGGGGAGCTGTTTTTT	CASSGTGGYTGELFF
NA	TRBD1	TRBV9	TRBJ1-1	TGTGCCAGCAGCGTAGTCCCAGGGGGTGCGGCTGAAGCTTTCTTT	CASSVVPGGAAEAFF
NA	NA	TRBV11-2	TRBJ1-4	TGTGCCAGCAGCGGCCGTAATGAAAAACTGTTTTTT	CASSGRNEKLFF